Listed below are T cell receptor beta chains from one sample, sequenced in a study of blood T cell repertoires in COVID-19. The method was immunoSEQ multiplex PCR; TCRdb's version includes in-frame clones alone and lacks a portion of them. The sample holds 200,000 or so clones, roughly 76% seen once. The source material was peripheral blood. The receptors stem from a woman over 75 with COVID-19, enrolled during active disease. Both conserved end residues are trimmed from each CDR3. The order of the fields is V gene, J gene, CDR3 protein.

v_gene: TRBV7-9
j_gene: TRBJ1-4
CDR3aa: ASSSSFGTGGFRNEKLF

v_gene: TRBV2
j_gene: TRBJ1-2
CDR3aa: ASKTGQAGYT

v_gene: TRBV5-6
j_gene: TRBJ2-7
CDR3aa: ASSFRVKGIEQY

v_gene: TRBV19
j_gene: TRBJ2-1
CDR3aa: ASSTGSRRGEQF

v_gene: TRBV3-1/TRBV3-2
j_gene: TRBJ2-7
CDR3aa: ASSQDRYSYEQY

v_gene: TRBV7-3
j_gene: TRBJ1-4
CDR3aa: ASSLNRTGSTNEKLF

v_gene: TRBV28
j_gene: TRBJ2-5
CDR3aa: ASSLGGNQETQY

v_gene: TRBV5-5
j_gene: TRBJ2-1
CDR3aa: ASSIYRLGGAYNEQF

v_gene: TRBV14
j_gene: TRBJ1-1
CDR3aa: ASSHRDRDMNTEAF

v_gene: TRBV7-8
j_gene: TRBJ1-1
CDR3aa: ASSLLIGGGNTEAF

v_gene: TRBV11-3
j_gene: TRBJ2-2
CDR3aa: ASSLGAGVGAGELF

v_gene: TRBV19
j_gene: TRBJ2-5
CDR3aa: ASSLTGTSRETQY

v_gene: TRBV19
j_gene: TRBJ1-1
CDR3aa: ASSIRGVNTEAF

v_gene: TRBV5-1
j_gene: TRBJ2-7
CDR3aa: ASSWKNGEQY

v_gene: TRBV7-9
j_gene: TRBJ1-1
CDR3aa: ASTSGGGADEAF

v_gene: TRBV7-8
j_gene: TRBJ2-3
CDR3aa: ASSLAPGDQDTQY

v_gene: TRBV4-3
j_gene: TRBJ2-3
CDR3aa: ASSQGEGVTDTQY

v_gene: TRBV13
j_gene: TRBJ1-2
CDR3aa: ASSLGHRGRDGYT

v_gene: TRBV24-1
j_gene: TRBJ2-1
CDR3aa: ATSSDRESRPNEQF

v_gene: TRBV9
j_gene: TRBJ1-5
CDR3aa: ASSGEGDQPQH

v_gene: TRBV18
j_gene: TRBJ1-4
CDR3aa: ASSPAKDRAGNEKLF

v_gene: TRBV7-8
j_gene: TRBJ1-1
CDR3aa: ASSPGQGAF

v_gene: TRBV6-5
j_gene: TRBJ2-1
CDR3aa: ASSPGTGYSNEQF

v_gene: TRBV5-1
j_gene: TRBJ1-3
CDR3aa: ASSPGTGGGNTIY

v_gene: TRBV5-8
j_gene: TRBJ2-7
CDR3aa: ASSRGHSSSYEQY

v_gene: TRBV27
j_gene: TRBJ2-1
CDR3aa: ASSSNVGGIGNEQF

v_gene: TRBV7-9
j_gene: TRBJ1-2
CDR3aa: ASSYRQGGYT

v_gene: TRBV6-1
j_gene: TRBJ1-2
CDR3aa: ASSDRNYGYT